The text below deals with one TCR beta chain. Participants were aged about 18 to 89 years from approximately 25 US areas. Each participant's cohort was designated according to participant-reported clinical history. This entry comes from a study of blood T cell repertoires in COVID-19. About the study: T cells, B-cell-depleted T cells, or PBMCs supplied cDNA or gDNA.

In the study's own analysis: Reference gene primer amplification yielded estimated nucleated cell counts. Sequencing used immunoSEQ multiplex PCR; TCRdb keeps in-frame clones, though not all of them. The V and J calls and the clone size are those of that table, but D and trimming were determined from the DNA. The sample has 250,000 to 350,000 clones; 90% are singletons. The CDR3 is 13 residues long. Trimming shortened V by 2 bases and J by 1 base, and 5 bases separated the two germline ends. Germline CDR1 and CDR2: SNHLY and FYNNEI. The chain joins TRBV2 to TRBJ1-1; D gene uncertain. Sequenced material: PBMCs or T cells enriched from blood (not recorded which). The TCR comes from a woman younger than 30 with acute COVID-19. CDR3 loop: CASSERRNTEAFF. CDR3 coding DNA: TGTGCCAGCAGTGAAAGGAGGAACACTGAAGCTTTCTTT.